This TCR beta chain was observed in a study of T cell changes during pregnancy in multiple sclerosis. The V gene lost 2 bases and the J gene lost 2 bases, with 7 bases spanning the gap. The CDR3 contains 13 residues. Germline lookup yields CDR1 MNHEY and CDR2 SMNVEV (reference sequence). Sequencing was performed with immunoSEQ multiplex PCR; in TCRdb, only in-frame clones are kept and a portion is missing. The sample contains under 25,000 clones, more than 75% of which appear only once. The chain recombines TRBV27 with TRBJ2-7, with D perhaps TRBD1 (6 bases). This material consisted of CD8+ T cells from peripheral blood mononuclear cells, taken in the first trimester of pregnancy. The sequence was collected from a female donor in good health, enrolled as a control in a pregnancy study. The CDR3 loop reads CASSLGQTYEQYF. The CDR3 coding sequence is TGTGCCAGCAGTTTAGGACAGACCTACGAGCAGTACTTC.